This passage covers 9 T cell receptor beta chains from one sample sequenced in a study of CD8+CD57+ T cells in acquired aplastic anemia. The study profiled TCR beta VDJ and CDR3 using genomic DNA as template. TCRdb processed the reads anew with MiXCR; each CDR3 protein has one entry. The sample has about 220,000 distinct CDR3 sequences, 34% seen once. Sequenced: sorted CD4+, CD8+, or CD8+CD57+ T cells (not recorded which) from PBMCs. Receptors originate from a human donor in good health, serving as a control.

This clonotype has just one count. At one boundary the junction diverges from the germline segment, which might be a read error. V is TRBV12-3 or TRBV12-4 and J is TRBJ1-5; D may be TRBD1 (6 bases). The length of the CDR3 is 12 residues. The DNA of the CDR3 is TGTGCCCGCAGAGGGGGGGATCAGCCCCAGCATTTT. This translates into CARRGGDQPQHF.

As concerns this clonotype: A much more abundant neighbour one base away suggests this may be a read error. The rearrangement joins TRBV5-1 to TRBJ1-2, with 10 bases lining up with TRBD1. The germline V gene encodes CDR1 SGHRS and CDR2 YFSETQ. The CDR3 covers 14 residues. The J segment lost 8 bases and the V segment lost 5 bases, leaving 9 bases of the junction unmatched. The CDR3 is CASSFGQGVYGYTF. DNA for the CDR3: TGCGCCAGCAGTTTTGGACAGGGGGTCTACGGCTACACCTTC.

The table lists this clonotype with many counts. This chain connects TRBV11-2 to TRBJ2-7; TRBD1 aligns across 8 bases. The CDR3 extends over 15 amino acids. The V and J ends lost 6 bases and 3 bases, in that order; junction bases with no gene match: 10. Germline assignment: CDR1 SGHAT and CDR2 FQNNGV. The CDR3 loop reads CASSSLKGQDYEQYF. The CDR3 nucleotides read TGTGCCAGCAGTTCTCTCAAGGGACAGGACTACGAGCAGTACTTC.

CDR3 coding DNA: TGTGCCATCAGTGAGTCAGGGACAACCAGCTACACCTTC. It yields the protein CAISESGTTSYTF. This chain joins TRBV10-3 and TRBJ1-2, with D possibly matching TRBD1 (6 bases). The CDR3 extends over 13 amino acids. Looked up from germline, CDR1 is ENHRY and CDR2 is SYGVKD. V gave up 0 bases and J gave up 9 bases, with 11 bases separating them.

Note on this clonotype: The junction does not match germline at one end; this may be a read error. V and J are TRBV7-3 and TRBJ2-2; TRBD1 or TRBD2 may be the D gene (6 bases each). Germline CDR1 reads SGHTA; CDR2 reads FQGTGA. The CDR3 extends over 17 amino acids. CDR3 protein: CASSLLYRGRNTGGLFF. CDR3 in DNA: TGTGCCAGCAGCTTATTATACCGGGGGCGGAACACCGGGGGGCTGTTTTTT. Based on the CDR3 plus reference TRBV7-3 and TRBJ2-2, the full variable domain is GAGVSQTPSNKVTEKGKYVELRCDPISGHTALYWYRQSLGQGPEFLIYFQGTGAADDSGLPNDRFFAVRPEGSVSTLKIQRTERGDSAVYLCASSLLYRGRNTGGLFFGEGSRLTVL.

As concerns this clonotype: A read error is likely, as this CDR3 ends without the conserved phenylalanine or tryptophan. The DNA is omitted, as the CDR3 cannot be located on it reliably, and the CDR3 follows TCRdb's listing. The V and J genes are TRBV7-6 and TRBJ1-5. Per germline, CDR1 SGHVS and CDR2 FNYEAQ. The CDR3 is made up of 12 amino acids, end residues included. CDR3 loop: CASSLGATGLRI.

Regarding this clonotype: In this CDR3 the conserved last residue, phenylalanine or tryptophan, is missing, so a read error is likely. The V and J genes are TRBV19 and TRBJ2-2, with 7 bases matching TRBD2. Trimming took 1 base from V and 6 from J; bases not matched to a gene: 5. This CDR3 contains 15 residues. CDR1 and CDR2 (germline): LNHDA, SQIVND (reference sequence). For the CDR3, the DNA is TGTGCCAGTAGTATAGTTTGGGGGGGAGCCGGGGAGCTGTTTTCT. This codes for CASSIVWGGAGELFS.

The CDR3 sequence: CASSKVRVGWTEAFF. CDR3 nucleotides: TGTGCCAGCAGCAAGGTGCGGGTAGGGTGGACTGAAGCTTTCTTT. V is TRBV7-9 and J is TRBJ1-1; D is unresolved. The CDR3 runs to 15 residues. CDR1 and CDR2 from the germline V gene are SEHNR and FQNEAQ (reference sequence). Trimming removed 5 bases from V and 5 bases from J, with 18 bases in between. The full variable domain, completed using reference TRBV7-9 and TRBJ1-1, is DTGVSQNPRHKITKRGQNVTFRCDPISEHNRLYWYRQTLGQGPEFLTYFQNEAQLEKSRLLSDRFSAERPKGSFSTLEIQRTEQGDSAMYLCASSKVRVGWTEAFFGQGTRLTVV.

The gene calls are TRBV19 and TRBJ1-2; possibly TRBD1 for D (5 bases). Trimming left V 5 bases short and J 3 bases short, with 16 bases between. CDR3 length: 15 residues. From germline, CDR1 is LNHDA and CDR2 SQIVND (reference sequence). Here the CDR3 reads CASSQNGDGDYGYTF. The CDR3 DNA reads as TGTGCCAGTAGTCAGAATGGGGACGGGGACTATGGCTACACCTTC.